Listed here are 25 T cell receptor beta chains from one sample, sequenced in a study of regulatory T cells in long-lasting Graves disease (dated by TCRdb to the early 2020s). Libraries were constructed by multiplex PCR. Reads for this sample came from an Illumina HiSeq 4000. TCR beta libraries were built with iRepertoire HTBI primers and Arm-PCR amplification of CDR3 regions. TCRdb took the public reads, trimmed them with fastp at Q25, ran MiXCR for clone calling and kept in-frame beta chains. Under each unique CDR3 protein, matching rows form one entry showing the most common genes and DNA. This sample comprises about 290,000 distinct CDR3 sequences, roughly 21% of them detected only once. In total, the top ten clones hold 45% to 70% of the sample. Sample time point, as interpreted from the label and publication: persistent/refractory GD, antithyroid drugs over 5 years with positive TRAb. For both TCR sequencing and RNA sequencing, RNA was extracted from PBMCs using TRIzol.

The sample consisted of peripheral blood mononuclear cells (PBMCs), taken when the disease was refractory, from a patient treated with antithyroid drugs. These receptors were collected from a female donor with Graves disease.

The chain uses TRBV20-1 and TRBJ1-5; maybe TRBD1 (5 bases). Trimming left V 3 bases short and J 3 bases short, with 21 bases between. The CDR3 contains 17 residues. Germline assignment: CDR1 DFQATT and CDR2 SNEGSKA (reference sequence). In DNA form, the CDR3 reads TGCAGTGCTAGCTCCATTCGCCCAGGACAAATCAATCAGCCCCAGCATTTT. Its protein is CSASSIRPGQINQPQHF.

Details on this clonotype: The junction shows a germline mismatch at one end, possibly a read error. This chain links TRBV3-1 with TRBJ1-1, with 8 bases identical to TRBD1. The length of the CDR3 is 15 residues. The V gene's germline CDR1 is LGHDT and CDR2 YNNKEL (reference sequence). This chain's CDR3 is CASSPRTGPNAEAFF. Written as DNA, the CDR3 is TGTGCCAGCAGCCCCCGGACAGGGCCGAACGCTGAAGCTTTCTTT.

A note on this clonotype: The junction and the germline gene differ at one end; a read error may be behind it. The rearrangement links TRBV6-1 to TRBJ2-7; D unclear. Germline CDR1 and CDR2: MNHNS and SASEGT. CDR3 size: 11 residues. The CDR3 DNA reads as TGTGCCAGCAGGACGATCTACAAGCAGTACTTC. Translated: CASRTIYKQYF.

This clonotype was detected only a few times. The CDR3 DNA is TGTGCCAGCAGTTTCACAGGGTTGGGGGCTGAAGCTTTCTTT. Translation: CASSFTGLGAEAFF. The J gene is TRBJ1-1, the V gene TRBV6-5, with D maybe TRBD1 (6 bases). The CDR3 extends over 14 amino acids. Trimming left V 4 bases short and J 6 bases short, with 15 bases between. The V gene's germline CDR1 is MNHEY and CDR2 SVGAGI.

This clonotype was picked up many times. The rearrangement links TRBV30 to TRBJ1-4; TRBD1 aligns across 11 bases. The CDR3 is 15 residues long. CDR1 is GTSNPN, CDR2 SVGIG, per germline (reference sequence). The V gene end was trimmed by 3 bases and the J gene end by 7 bases; junction bases not matched to a gene: 7. The CDR3 nucleotides are TGTGCCTGGAGCGGGGACAGGGGGAAAATTGAAAAACTGTTTTTT. Translation gives CAWSGDRGKIEKLFF.

This clonotype was counted a few times. The chain is built from TRBV15 and TRBJ2-1; 7 nucleotides agree with TRBD1. The V segment lost 3 bases and the J segment 3 bases; nucleotides outside the gene matches: 11. This CDR3 comprises 17 residues. Germline V CDR1 and CDR2: LNHNV, YYDKDF (reference sequence). The CDR3, as DNA: TGTGCCACCAGCAGCCAAGGGGGCTCTGGCCTCTACAATGAGCAGTTCTTC. Translated: CATSSQGGSGLYNEQFF.

This clonotype was seen just once. V gene TRBV18 combines with J gene TRBJ1-6; D not resolved. Germline V CDR1 and CDR2: KGHSH, LQKENI. The CDR3 extends over 13 amino acids. Trimming removed 3 bases at V and 5 bases at J, with 5 bases between. In nucleotides, the CDR3 is TGTGCCAGCTCACCGCTGGATAATTCACCCCTCCACTTT. This sequence encodes CASSPLDNSPLHF.

J is TRBJ2-5 and V is TRBV4-1, with D maybe TRBD2 (5 bases). Germline values: CDR1 MGHRA, CDR2 YSYEKL. The CDR3 is made up of 14 amino acids. Deletions cut 5 bases from V and 6 bases from J, with 16 bases between. Written as DNA, the CDR3 is TGCGCCAGCAGCATGATCGGGGATCCGAAGACCCAGTACTTC. Encoded protein: CASSMIGDPKTQYF.

This clonotype has only a few counts. V and J are TRBV5-6 and TRBJ1-1, with D perhaps TRBD1 (5 bases). The length of the CDR3 is 15 residues. CDR1 is SGHDT and CDR2 is YYEEEE in the germline V gene. V dropped 0 bases and J dropped 10 bases, with 19 bases sitting between them. The CDR3 here is CASSLEQALGVGAFF. In nucleotides, the CDR3 is TGTGCCAGCAGCTTGGAACAGGCGCTGGGAGTGGGAGCTTTCTTT.

Concerning this clonotype: A junction end diverges from the germline sequence, so it may reflect a read error. The chain's CDR3 is CASNLAGSPYEQYF. CDR3 DNA: TGTGCCAGCAACTTAGCGGGGTCCCCCTACGAGCAGTACTTC. The chain employs TRBV7-9 and TRBJ2-7; 8 bases match TRBD2. CDR1 and CDR2 from the germline V gene are SEHNR and FQNEAQ (reference sequence). The length of the CDR3 is 14 residues.

This clonotype was found a few times. The rearrangement joins TRBV29-1 to TRBJ1-2; no clear D gene. This CDR3 has 13 residues. Between the trimmed V and J ends, which lost 3 bases and 4 bases, there was a span of 12 bases. The germline gives CDR1 SQVTM, CDR2 ANQGSEA. In DNA, the CDR3 is TGCAGCGTTGAGGCAGGCAGGAGCTATGGCTACACCTTC. It encodes CSVEAGRSYGYTF.

This clonotype was observed a few times. The rearrangement links TRBV9 to TRBJ2-5; 12 bases are a match to TRBD2. CDR1 and CDR2 (germline): SGDLS, YYNGEE. Unmatched junction bases numbered 5, after V lost 5 bases and J lost 3 bases. There are 15 residues in the CDR3. The CDR3 DNA is TGTGCCAGCAGTCCGACTAGCGGGAGCGAAGAGACCCAGTACTTC. Its protein is CASSPTSGSEETQYF.

The chain carries TRBV27 and TRBJ1-3; D ambiguous. CDR3 length: 13 amino acids. Germline V gene sequence: CDR1 MNHEY, CDR2 SMNVEV (reference sequence). Trimming shortened V by 4 bases and J by 3 bases, and 7 bases separated the two germline ends. CDR3 in DNA: TGTGCCAGCAGTTCCAATTATGGAAACACCATATATTTT. This gives the protein CASSSNYGNTIYF.

V usage is TRBV6-1 and J usage is TRBJ1-5; 8 nucleotides agree with TRBD1. The CDR3 spans 14 residues. The ends lost 6 bases at V and 5 bases at J; junction bases unmatched: 6. Germline values: CDR1 MNHNS, CDR2 SASEGT. DNA for the CDR3: TGTGCCAGCAGCGCCGGGACAGGCCATCAGCCCCAGCATTTT. Encoded protein: CASSAGTGHQPQHF.

This clonotype was picked up a small number of times. The V call is TRBV19, the J call TRBJ1-5; unclear D gene. Germline lookup yields CDR1 LNHDA and CDR2 SQIVND (reference sequence). The CDR3 consists of 16 residues. With 2 bases removed from V and 0 bases from J, the gap between germline ends came to 11 bases. In nucleotides, the CDR3 is TGTGCCAGTAGTATAACCGACCGGTATAGCAATCAGCCCCAGCATTTT. It translates to CASSITDRYSNQPQHF.

The chain links TRBV10-2 to TRBJ2-7, with 7 bases lining up with TRBD2. This CDR3 is 15 amino acids long. Looked up from germline, CDR1 is WSHSY and CDR2 is SAAADI. J lost 3 bases, V lost 7 bases, and 12 bases had no gene match. The CDR3 nucleotides are TGCGCCAGCAAGGAGGAACTAGCGAGGGACTACGAGCAGTACTTC. Amino acids: CASKEELARDYEQYF.

The chain links TRBV20-1 to TRBJ2-5; D perhaps matches TRBD1 (6 bases). With 4 bases removed from V and 5 bases from J, the gap between germline ends came to 11 bases. The CDR3 extends over 12 amino acids. Germline-derived CDR1 and CDR2 are DFQATT and SNEGSKA (reference sequence). For the CDR3, the DNA is TGCAGTGCTACCTCGAGGGGGGAGACCCAGTACTTC. Residues: CSATSRGETQYF.

The chain carries TRBV7-9 and TRBJ1-1, with a tentative D call TRBD1 (5 bases). The CDR3 consists of 11 residues. Per the germline V gene, CDR1 is SEHNR and CDR2 is FQNEAQ (reference sequence). Trimming removed 1 base at V and 8 bases at J, with 5 bases between. CDR3: CASSLEGEAFF. CDR3 nucleotides: TGTGCCAGCAGCTTAGAGGGGGAAGCTTTCTTT.

CDR3 amino acids: CASSPTRGGELFF. CDR3 nucleotide sequence: TGTGCCAGCTCACCTACGCGTGGCGGGGAGCTGTTTTTT. The V call is TRBV18, the J call TRBJ2-2; D not certain. The CDR3 sequence is 13 residues long. V was shortened by 3 bases and J by 7 bases, with 9 bases between the two germline ends. CDR1 and CDR2 (germline): KGHSH, LQKENI.

This clonotype has just a few counts. The V and J genes are TRBV20-1 and TRBJ2-2, with unresolved D. Looked up from germline, CDR1 is DFQATT and CDR2 is SNEGSKA (reference sequence). The CDR3 runs 14 residues. Trimming left V 0 bases short and J 5 bases short, with 10 bases between. As DNA, the CDR3 is TGCAGTGCTAGAGATTTAACTTTTACCGGGGAGCTGTTTTTT. Protein sequence: CSARDLTFTGELFF.

Many counts were recorded for this clonotype. V and J are TRBV6-1 and TRBJ1-1; possibly TRBD1 for D (6 bases). Germline V CDR1 and CDR2: MNHNS, SASEGT. Trimming stripped 6 bases from V and 1 base from J, with 12 bases between. This CDR3 has 14 amino acids. DNA for the CDR3: TGTGCCAGCAGGTTACAGGGACCGAACACTGAAGCTTTCTTT. This gives the protein CASRLQGPNTEAFF.

This clonotype was seen more than once but under ten times. The chain employs TRBV30 and TRBJ1-2; 7 bases agree with TRBD1. CDR3 length: 13 residues. J gave up 6 bases and V 4 bases, and 8 bases lay outside the gene matches. Germline loops: CDR1 GTSNPN, CDR2 SVGIG (reference sequence). The CDR3 reads CAWTEQGFHGYTF. The DNA for the CDR3 is TGTGCCTGGACCGAACAGGGGTTCCATGGCTACACCTTC.

Many counts were recorded for this clonotype. CDR3 amino acids: CASSSSRYEQYF. CDR3 nucleotide sequence: TGTGCCAGCAGCTCCTCTCGATACGAGCAGTACTTC. The V call is TRBV5-6, the J call TRBJ2-7, with no clear D. Germline CDR1 SGHDT, CDR2 YYEEEE. V was trimmed by 3 bases and J by 4 bases, leaving 8 bases between them. This CDR3 is 12 amino acids long.

In nucleotides, the CDR3 is TGTGCCAGCAGTCGACGCGGCCAGCGGGAGGGCCAGGCGTTCTTC. As protein: CASSRRGQREGQAFF. The chain employs TRBV27 and TRBJ2-1, with 10 bases aligning to TRBD2. Trimming cost V 5 bases and J 15 bases; bases outside gene matches: 16. The CDR3 is 15 residues long. Germline V gene data show CDR1 as MNHEY and CDR2 as SMNVEV (reference sequence).

The chain combines TRBV7-2 with TRBJ2-2; D is possibly TRBD1 (5 bases). Germline V gives CDR1 SGHTA, CDR2 FQGNSA. V lost 6 bases and J lost 6, with 8 bases in between. The CDR3 has 12 amino acids. For the CDR3, the DNA is TGTGCCAGCAGTATAGGGGCCGGGGAGCTGTTTTTT. Amino acid sequence: CASSIGAGELFF.